This T cell receptor (beta chain) was captured in a study of Graves' ophthalmopathy and Graves' hyperthyroidism. Study-level background: At the time of initial diagnosis and before any treatment, peripheral blood was collected.

RNA transcripts were the template, and TCR beta CDR3 regions were amplified from them. A first-round RT-PCR used HTBI primers, followed by a second-round multiplex PCR. MiXCR, run by TCRdb on the multiplex PCR reads, gives a single entry per CDR3 protein. The repertoire consists of about 370,000 distinct CDR3 sequences, with approximately 18% occurring once and the leading ten covering roughly 2.3%. Regarding the study as a whole: Clonotypes were expanded in thyroid at above 0.001 frequency, and most also appeared in blood. Ophthalmopathy and stable hyperthyroidism were discriminated by a 13-signature model, with about 90% sensitivity and 70% to 84% specificity.

To note about this clonotype: Its antigen is unknown. A much larger clone lies a single base off, so this may be a read error.

Germline CDR1 is LNHNV and CDR2 is YYDKDF (reference sequence). The CDR3 length is 20 residues. Clinical symptoms and serum thyroxine were used for diagnosis; TRAb, thyroid ultrasound and orbital computed tomography were also relied on. The genes are TRBV15 and TRBJ1-6, with a weak D call TRBD1 (5 bases). Sequenced: peripheral blood. The source of this sequence is an adult woman with stable Graves' hyperthyroidism. The CDR3 region is CATSGPPTGPASSYNSHLHF. DNA for the CDR3: TGTGCCACCAGCGGGCCCCCTACGGGGCCTGCGAGCTCCTATAATTCACACCTCCACTTT.